These 3 T cell receptor beta chains were all obtained from the same sample, sequenced in a study of blood T cell repertoires in COVID-19. Clones were sequenced by immunoSEQ multiplex PCR, and TCRdb holds only the in-frame ones, with some missing. The sample lists hundreds of thousands of clones, over 75% occurring once. Sequencing used peripheral blood. These receptor sequences come from a woman in her 50s who had recovered from COVID-19.

This chain connects TRBV5-4 to TRBJ1-2; 8 nucleotides match TRBD1. The V segment lost 3 bases and the J segment 3 bases; nucleotides outside the gene matches: 7. CDR3 length: 15 amino acids. Looked up from germline, CDR1 is SGHNT and CDR2 is YYREEE (reference sequence). The CDR3 coding sequence is TGTGCCAGCAGCTCCGGGACAGGTGTTTACTATGGCTACACCTTC. This encodes CASSSGTGVYYGYTF.

The rearrangement joins TRBV10-3 to TRBJ2-1; a possible D gene is TRBD2 (5 bases). V was clipped by 7 bases and J by 5 bases, with 18 bases between them. The germline V gene has CDR1 ENHRY and CDR2 SYGVKD. The CDR3 covers 15 residues. CDR3 nucleotide sequence: TGTGCCATCATGACGGATAGACGGCGGGACAATGAGCAGTTCTTC. It encodes CAIMTDRRRDNEQFF.

V is TRBV2 and J is TRBJ2-2, with 8 bases fitting TRBD1. Trimming took 3 bases from V and 1 from J; bases not matched to a gene: 1. CDR3 length: 15 residues. The germline CDR1 and CDR2 sequences are SNHLY and FYNNEI. CDR3 residues: CASSEGQVNTGELFF. CDR3 nucleotides: TGTGCCAGCAGTGAGGGACAGGTGAACACCGGGGAGCTGTTTTTT.